This T cell receptor (beta chain) originates from a study of OX40 agonist ivuxolimab in advanced cancers. The V end lost 1 base, the J end lost 0 bases, and 14 bases lay between the germline ends. The CDR3 contains 17 residues. Germline lookup yields CDR1 LGHNA and CDR2 YNFKEQ. Produced via immunoSEQ multiplex PCR; TCRdb's table is partial and in-frame only. The repertoire holds about 41,000 clones, with approximately 90% as singletons. Sequencing used CD4+ or CD8+ T cells sorted from blood, obtained in a trial of the OX40 agonist ivuxolimab. The gene calls are TRBV4-2 and TRBJ2-3, with a tentative D call TRBD2 (6 bases). The source is an adult with an advanced solid tumor such as melanoma, head and neck, liver or kidney cancer. In DNA, the CDR3 is TGTGCCAGCAGCCAAGGGGTTAGGAGGGATAGCACAGATACGCAGTATTTT. It specifies CASSQGVRRDSTDTQYF.